In this sample, the clone carrying this TCR beta chain turned up once. Its matching antigen is unknown. These data belong to a study of cytomegalovirus exposure and HLA in healthy donors. Whole-study results and caveats: In a later analysis, TCR beta V- and J-gene trimming showed a link to a missense DCLRE1C variant.

Trimming cost V 0 bases and J 0 bases, with 6 bases left between them. The CDR3 length is 15 residues. The germline V gene has CDR1 SGHAT and CDR2 FQNNGV. 13 Jbeta primers and 60 Vbeta primers were used for the PCR. The assay was immunoSEQ multiplex PCR, and TCRdb's table has in-frame clones only and misses some. The data contain tens of thousands of clones, about 80% of them singletons. Sequencing was performed on PBMCs. The receptor was isolated from a human donor in good health. The V and J genes are TRBV11-2 and TRBJ1-3; D uncertain. The DNA of the CDR3 is TGTGCCAGCAGCTTAGACCTACTCTCTGGAAACACCATATATTTT. As protein: CASSLDLLSGNTIYF.